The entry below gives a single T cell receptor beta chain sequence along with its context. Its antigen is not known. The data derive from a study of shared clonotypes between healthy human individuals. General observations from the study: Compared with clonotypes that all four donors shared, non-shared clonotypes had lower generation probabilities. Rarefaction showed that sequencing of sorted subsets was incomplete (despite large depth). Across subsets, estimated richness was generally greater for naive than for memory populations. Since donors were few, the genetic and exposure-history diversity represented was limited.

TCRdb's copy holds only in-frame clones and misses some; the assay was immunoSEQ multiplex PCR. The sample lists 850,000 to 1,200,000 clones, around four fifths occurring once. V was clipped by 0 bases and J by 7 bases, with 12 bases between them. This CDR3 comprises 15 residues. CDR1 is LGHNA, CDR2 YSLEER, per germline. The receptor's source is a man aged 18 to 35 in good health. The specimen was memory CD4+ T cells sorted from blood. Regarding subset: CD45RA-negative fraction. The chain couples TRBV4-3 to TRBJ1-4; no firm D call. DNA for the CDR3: TGCGCCAGCAGCCAAGAGCCCGGGGTCGCTGAAAAACTGTTTTTT. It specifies CASSQEPGVAEKLFF.